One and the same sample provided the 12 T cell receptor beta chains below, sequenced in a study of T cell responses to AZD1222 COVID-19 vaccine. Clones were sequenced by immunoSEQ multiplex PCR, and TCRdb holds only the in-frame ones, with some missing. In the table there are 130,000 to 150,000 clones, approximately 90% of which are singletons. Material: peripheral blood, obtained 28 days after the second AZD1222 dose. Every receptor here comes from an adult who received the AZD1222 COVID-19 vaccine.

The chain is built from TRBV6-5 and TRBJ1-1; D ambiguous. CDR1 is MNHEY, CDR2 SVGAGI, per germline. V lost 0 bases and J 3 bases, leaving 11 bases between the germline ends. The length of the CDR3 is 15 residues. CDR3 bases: TGTGCCAGCAGTTACTCGATGAGCGGGGACACTGAAGCTTTCTTT. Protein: CASSYSMSGDTEAFF.

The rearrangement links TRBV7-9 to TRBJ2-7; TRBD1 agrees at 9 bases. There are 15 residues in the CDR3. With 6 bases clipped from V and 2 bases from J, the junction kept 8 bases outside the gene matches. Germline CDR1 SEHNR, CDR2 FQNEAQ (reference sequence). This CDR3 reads CASSYDRDRAYEQYF. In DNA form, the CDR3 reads TGTGCCAGCAGTTATGACCGGGACAGGGCCTACGAGCAGTACTTC.

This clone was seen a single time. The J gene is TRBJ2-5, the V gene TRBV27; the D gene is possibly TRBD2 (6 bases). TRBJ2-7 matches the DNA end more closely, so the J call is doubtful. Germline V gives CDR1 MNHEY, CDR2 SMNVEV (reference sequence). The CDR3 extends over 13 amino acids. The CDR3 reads CASSIGGPYEQYF. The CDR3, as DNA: TGTGCCAGCAGTATAGGAGGGCCTTACGAGCAGTACTTC.

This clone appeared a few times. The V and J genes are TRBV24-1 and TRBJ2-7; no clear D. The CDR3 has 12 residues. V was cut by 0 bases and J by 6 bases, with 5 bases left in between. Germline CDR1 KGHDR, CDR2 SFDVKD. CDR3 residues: CATSDLGVEQYF. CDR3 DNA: TGTGCCACCAGTGATTTGGGGGTCGAGCAGTACTTC.

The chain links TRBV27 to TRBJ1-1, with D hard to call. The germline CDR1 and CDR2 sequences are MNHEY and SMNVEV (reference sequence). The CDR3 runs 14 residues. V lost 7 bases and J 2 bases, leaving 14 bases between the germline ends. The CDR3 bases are TGTGCCAGCACCACGGACGGTACTAACACTGAAGCTTTCTTT. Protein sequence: CASTTDGTNTEAFF.

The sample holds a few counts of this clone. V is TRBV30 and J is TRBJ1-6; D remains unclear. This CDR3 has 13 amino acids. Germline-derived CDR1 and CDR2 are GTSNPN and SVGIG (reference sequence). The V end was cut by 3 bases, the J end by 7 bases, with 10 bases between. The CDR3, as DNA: TGTGCCTGGAGGCTCAGTCCCAATTCACCCCTCCACTTT. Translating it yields CAWRLSPNSPLHF. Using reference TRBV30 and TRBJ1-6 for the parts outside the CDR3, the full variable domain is SQTIHQWPATLVQPVGSPLSLECTVEGTSNPNLYWYRQAAGRGLQLLFYSVGIGQISSEVPQNLSASRPQDRQFILSSKKLLLSDSGFYLCAWRLSPNSPLHFGNGTRLTVT.

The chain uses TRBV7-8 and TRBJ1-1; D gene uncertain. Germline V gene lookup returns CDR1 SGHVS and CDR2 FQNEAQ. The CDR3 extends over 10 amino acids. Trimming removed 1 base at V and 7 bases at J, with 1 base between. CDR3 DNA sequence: TGTGCCAGCAGCTTAGATGAAGCTTTCTTT. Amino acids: CASSLDEAFF.

For the CDR3, the DNA is TGTGCCAGCAGCCGGACCGGGACGTCGAAGAATGAGCAGTTCTTC. This codes for CASSRTGTSKNEQFF. This chain connects TRBV4-2 to TRBJ2-1; TRBD1 or TRBD2 may be the D gene (5 bases each). Trimming pared 4 bases from V and 7 bases from J, leaving 17 bases between. This CDR3 spans 15 amino acids. CDR1 and CDR2 (germline): LGHNA, YNFKEQ.

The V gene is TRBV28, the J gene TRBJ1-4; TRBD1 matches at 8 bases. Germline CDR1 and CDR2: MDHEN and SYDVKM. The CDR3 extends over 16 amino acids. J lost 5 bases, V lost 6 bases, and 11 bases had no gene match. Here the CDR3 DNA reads TGTGCCAGCAGCCACCTCCTGGGACAGGCGAATGAAAAACTGTTTTTT. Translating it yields CASSHLLGQANEKLFF. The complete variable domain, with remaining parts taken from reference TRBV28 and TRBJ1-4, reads DVKVTQSSRYLVKRTGEKVFLECVQDMDHENMFWYRQDPGLGLRLIYFSYDVKMKEKGDIPEGYSVSREKKERFSLILESASTNQTSMYLCASSHLLGQANEKLFFGSGTQLSVL.

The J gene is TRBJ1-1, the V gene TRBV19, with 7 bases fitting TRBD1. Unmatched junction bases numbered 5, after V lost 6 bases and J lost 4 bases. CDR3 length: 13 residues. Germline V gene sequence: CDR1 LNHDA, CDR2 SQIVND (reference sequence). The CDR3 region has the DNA TGTGCCAGTAGCACGACAGGGTTCACTGAAGCTTTCTTT. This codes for CASSTTGFTEAFF.

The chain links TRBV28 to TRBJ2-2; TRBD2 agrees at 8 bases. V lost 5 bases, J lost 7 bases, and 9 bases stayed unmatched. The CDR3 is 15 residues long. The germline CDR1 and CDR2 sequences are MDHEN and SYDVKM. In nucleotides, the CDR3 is TGTGCCAGCAGTAGCCCCGGGGGGGAGGACGGGGAGCTGTTTTTT. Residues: CASSSPGGEDGELFF.

The CDR3 region has the DNA TGTGCCAGCAGCTTAGGTCCAGGGGGCTACGAGCAGTACTTC. Translated: CASSLGPGGYEQYF. The rearrangement uses TRBV7-2 and TRBJ2-7; 7 bases are a match to TRBD1. Germline V gene data show CDR1 as SGHTA and CDR2 as FQGNSA. The CDR3 is 14 amino acids. The V segment lost 1 base and the J segment 3 bases; nucleotides outside the gene matches: 3.